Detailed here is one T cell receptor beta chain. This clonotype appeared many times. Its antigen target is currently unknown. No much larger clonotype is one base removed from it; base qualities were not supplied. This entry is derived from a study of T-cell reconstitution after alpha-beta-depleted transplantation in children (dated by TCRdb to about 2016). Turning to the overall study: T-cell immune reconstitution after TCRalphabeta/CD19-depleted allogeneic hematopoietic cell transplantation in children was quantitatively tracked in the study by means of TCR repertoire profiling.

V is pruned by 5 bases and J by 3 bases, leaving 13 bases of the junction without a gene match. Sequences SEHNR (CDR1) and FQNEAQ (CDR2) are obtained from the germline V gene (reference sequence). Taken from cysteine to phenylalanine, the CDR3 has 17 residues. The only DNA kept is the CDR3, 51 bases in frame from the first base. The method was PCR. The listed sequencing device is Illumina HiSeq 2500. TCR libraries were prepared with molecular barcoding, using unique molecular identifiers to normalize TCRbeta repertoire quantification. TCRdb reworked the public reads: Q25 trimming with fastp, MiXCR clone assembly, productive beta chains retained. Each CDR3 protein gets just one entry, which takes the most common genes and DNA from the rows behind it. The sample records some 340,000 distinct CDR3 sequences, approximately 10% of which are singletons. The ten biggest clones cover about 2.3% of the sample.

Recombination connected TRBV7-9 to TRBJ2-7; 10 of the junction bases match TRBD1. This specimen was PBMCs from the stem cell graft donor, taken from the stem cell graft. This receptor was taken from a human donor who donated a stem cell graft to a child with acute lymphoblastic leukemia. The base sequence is TGTGCCAGCAGCCCTCTACCCCGGGACAGGGGATTCTACGAGCAGTACTTC. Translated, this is CASSPLPRDRGFYEQYF.